A single sample is the source of the 25 T cell receptor beta chains below, sequenced in a study of T cells in Graves' hyperthyroidism and ophthalmopathy. From RNA transcripts, TCR beta CDR3 regions were amplified. First-round RT-PCR targeting the TCR CDR3 was performed with the HTBI primer set. TCRdb processed the multiplex PCR reads anew with MiXCR; each CDR3 protein has one entry. This sample carries around 700,000 distinct CDR3 sequences, around 20% of them seen once, and the ten largest clones take about a sixth. Input material: blood. The receptors stem from a woman between 50 and 59 years old with Graves' hyperthyroidism that later progressed to Graves' ophthalmopathy.

This clonotype turned up a few times. The chain is built from TRBV10-3 and TRBJ2-3, with 9 bases matching TRBD2. CDR1 ENHRY and CDR2 SYGVKD come from the germline V gene. This CDR3 is 14 amino acids long. Trimming cost V 10 bases and J 3 bases; bases outside gene matches: 8. CDR3 bases: TGTGCCACGGGGCTAGCGGGGAATACAGATACGCAGTATTTT. Protein: CATGLAGNTDTQYF.

The table lists this clonotype with many counts. The V call is TRBV30, the J call TRBJ1-1; no definite D call. Germline V CDR1 and CDR2: GTSNPN, SVGIG (reference sequence). The ends were cut back, 2 bases at V and 1 base at J, with 8 bases in the middle. This CDR3 spans 13 amino acids. The CDR3 region has the DNA TGTGCCTGGAGTTGGGCCCCGAACACTGAAGCTTTCTTT. Amino acids: CAWSWAPNTEAFF.

At least ten counts were recorded for this clonotype. V usage is TRBV6-1 and J usage is TRBJ2-5, with 7 bases identical to TRBD1. CDR1 is MNHNS and CDR2 is SASEGT in the germline V gene. V was pared by 2 bases and J by 2 bases, with 11 bases of the junction left unmatched. The CDR3 length is 17 residues. The CDR3 nucleotides read TGTGCCAGCAGTGAAAACACCTCCGGCAGGGGGCAAGAGACCCAGTACTTC. This encodes CASSENTSGRGQETQYF.

This clonotype has only a few counts. The V and J genes are TRBV20-1 and TRBJ2-7; D ambiguous. The germline gives CDR1 DFQATT, CDR2 SNEGSKA (reference sequence). CDR3 size: 19 residues. V was cut by 1 base and J by 4 bases, with 29 bases left in between. The CDR3 nucleotides read TGCAGTGCTAGAGTGTTTGCCAGCCAGCCACATGAAAAGAGGTACGAGCAGTACTTC. Its protein product is CSARVFASQPHEKRYEQYF.

This clonotype was observed many times. The chain joins TRBV11-2 to TRBJ2-1; TRBD2 is a possible D gene (6 bases). The CDR3 contains 13 residues. Germline V gene data show CDR1 as SGHAT and CDR2 as FQNNGV. V shed 1 base and J shed 7 bases, with 8 bases lying between them. The CDR3 region has the DNA TGTGCCAGCAGCTTAGGGGGAGGTAATGAGCAGTTCTTC. Its translation is CASSLGGGNEQFF.

This clonotype turned up a few times. This may come from a read error, since a much larger clone is one base off. The V and J genes are TRBV7-9 and TRBJ1-1; 7 bases agree with TRBD1. The CDR3 runs to 15 residues. The V and J ends lost 7 bases and 3 bases, in that order; junction bases with no gene match: 11. CDR1 is SEHNR, CDR2 FQNEAQ, per germline (reference sequence). CDR3 nucleotides: TGTGCCAGCAACTCATACAGGGGTGGCGACACTGAAGCTTTCTTT. Protein product: CASNSYRGGDTEAFF.

J is TRBJ1-1 and V is TRBV3-1; the D is unclear. Per the germline V gene, CDR1 is LGHDT and CDR2 is YNNKEL (reference sequence). The CDR3 is 14 residues long. Trimming cost V 2 bases and J 0 bases, with 7 bases left between them. CDR3 region: CASSQLQMNTEAFF. As DNA, the CDR3 is TGTGCCAGCAGCCAATTACAGATGAACACTGAAGCTTTCTTT.

The chain uses TRBV24-1 and TRBJ2-1, with 10 bases lining up with TRBD1. The CDR3 has 17 residues. V trimming: 3 bases; J trimming: 3 bases; junction bases outside the gene matches: 7. Germline assignment: CDR1 KGHDR and CDR2 SFDVKD. CDR3 amino acids: CATSDDAGQGIYNEQFF. Written as DNA, the CDR3 is TGTGCCACCAGTGATGACGCGGGACAGGGGATCTACAATGAGCAGTTCTTC.

This clonotype was counted many times. This chain connects TRBV13 to TRBJ2-5, with TRBD2 matching over 9 bases. The CDR3 covers 16 residues. V was pared by 1 base and J by 1 base, with 4 bases of the junction left unmatched. The germline V gene encodes CDR1 PRHDT and CDR2 FYEKMQ (reference sequence). DNA for the CDR3: TGTGCCAGCAGCTTAGTTCCAGCGGGGGGCCAAGAGACCCAGTACTTC. It translates to CASSLVPAGGQETQYF.

The chain combines TRBV19 with TRBJ2-1; 11 bases are shared with TRBD2. Germline CDR1 reads LNHDA; CDR2 reads SQIVND (reference sequence). Germline trimming cut 4 bases from V and 7 bases from J; bases unmatched to any gene: 3. The CDR3 contains 14 residues. CDR3 sequence: CASSKLAGVNEQFF. The CDR3 DNA follows: TGTGCCAGTAGTAAACTAGCGGGGGTTAATGAGCAGTTCTTC.

This clonotype was counted between two and nine times. The chain uses TRBV19 and TRBJ2-3; D may be TRBD2 (6 bases). This CDR3 is 16 amino acids long. Trimming removed 1 base from V and 0 bases from J, with 11 bases in between. CDR1 and CDR2 (germline): LNHDA, SQIVND (reference sequence). As DNA, the CDR3 is TGTGCCAGTAGTATAGCTGGCGGGGTCAGCACAGATACGCAGTATTTT. This sequence encodes CASSIAGGVSTDTQYF.

For this clonotype: A clone one base away is much larger, so this may be a read error. This chain connects TRBV9 to TRBJ1-4; 7 positions match TRBD1. This CDR3 spans 15 amino acids. In germline, CDR1 is SGDLS, CDR2 YYNGEE. In DNA, the CDR3 is TGTGCCAGCAGCGTAGGGGGACAGCAAAATGAAAAACCGTTTTTT. Its translation is CASSVGGQQNEKPFF.

This clonotype has just a few counts. This chain uses TRBV6-1 with TRBJ2-7; 10 nucleotides match TRBD1. CDR1 and CDR2 (germline): MNHNS, SASEGT. V lost 10 bases, J lost 4 bases, and 7 bases stayed unmatched. CDR3 length: 13 residues. CDR3 protein: CATDRDRGYEQYF. The DNA for the CDR3 is TGTGCCACCGATAGGGACAGGGGTTACGAGCAGTACTTC.

The chain links TRBV6-5 to TRBJ2-3; D perhaps matches TRBD2 (6 bases). The CDR3 sequence is 15 residues long. V lost 0 bases, J lost 0 bases, and 7 bases lay in between. Germline V gene sequence: CDR1 MNHEY, CDR2 SVGAGI. CDR3 coding DNA: TGTGCCAGCAGTTACTCACGGGAGAGCACAGATACGCAGTATTTT. Its translation: CASSYSRESTDTQYF.

The chain links TRBV6-1 to TRBJ1-2, with D unresolved. The germline CDR1 and CDR2 sequences are MNHNS and SASEGT. The CDR3 is 15 amino acids. The V gene lost 6 bases and the J gene lost 0 bases, with 14 bases spanning the gap. For the CDR3, the DNA is TGTGCCAGCAGCGCCGAGGGAGGTGCTAACTATGGCTACACCTTC. Residues: CASSAEGGANYGYTF.

This clonotype was seen just once. CDR3 residues: CASSTWREQETQYF. DNA of the CDR3: TGTGCCAGCAGCACTTGGAGGGAACAAGAGACCCAGTACTTC. This sequence joins TRBV5-4 and TRBJ2-5, with D perhaps matching TRBD2 (6 bases). Germline lookup yields CDR1 SGHNT and CDR2 YYREEE (reference sequence). Trimming left V 4 bases short and J 2 bases short, with 12 bases between. This CDR3 is 14 amino acids long.

V gene TRBV30 combines with J gene TRBJ2-7; 8 nucleotides align to TRBD1. The J segment lost 6 bases and the V segment lost 8 bases, leaving 6 bases of the junction unmatched. The CDR3 runs to 11 residues. Germline lookup yields CDR1 GTSNPN and CDR2 SVGIG (reference sequence). CDR3 amino acids: CARLDRGEQYF. Written as DNA, the CDR3 is TGTGCCCGGTTAGACAGGGGCGAGCAGTACTTC. Combining the CDR3 with reference TRBV30 and TRBJ2-7 gives the whole variable domain SQTIHQWPATLVQPVGSPLSLECTVEGTSNPNLYWYRQAAGRGLQLLFYSVGIGQISSEVPQNLSASRPQDRQFILSSKKLLLSDSGFYLCARLDRGEQYFGPGTRLTVT.

This clonotype has ten or more counts. The chain links TRBV7-9 to TRBJ2-1, with 7 bases that match TRBD2. V dropped 1 base and J dropped 0; count of bases not matched to a gene: 6. The germline gives CDR1 SEHNR, CDR2 FQNEAQ (reference sequence). The CDR3 length is 17 residues. The CDR3 coding sequence is TGTGCCAGCAGCTTAGTAGGCGGGGGACTCTCCTACAATGAGCAGTTCTTC. As protein: CASSLVGGGLSYNEQFF.

This clonotype was picked up many times. The chain uses TRBV7-8 and TRBJ2-1; 14 bases fit TRBD2. The CDR3 length is 20 residues. Germline V lookup: CDR1 SGHVS, CDR2 FQNEAQ. The V segment lost 0 bases and the J segment 5 bases; nucleotides outside the gene matches: 12. CDR3 in amino acids: CASSLAGPPGLAGEDNEQFF. For the CDR3, the DNA is TGTGCCAGCAGCTTAGCGGGGCCCCCGGGACTAGCGGGGGAGGACAATGAGCAGTTCTTC.

This clonotype has more than one count but fewer than ten. The genes are TRBV27 and TRBJ1-5; maybe TRBD1 (5 bases). Germline V gives CDR1 MNHEY, CDR2 SMNVEV (reference sequence). The CDR3 is 17 amino acids. The germline V and J ends were trimmed by 3 bases and 1 base, with 16 bases remaining between them. CDR3 loop: CASSFLSARGSNQPQHF. The CDR3 DNA sequence: TGTGCCAGCAGTTTCCTTTCTGCCCGGGGGAGCAATCAGCCCCAGCATTTT.

This clonotype showed up just a few times. The gene calls are TRBV19 and TRBJ1-1, with D hard to call. V gave up 10 bases and J gave up 6 bases, with 15 bases separating them. CDR1 LNHDA and CDR2 SQIVND come from the germline V gene (reference sequence). The CDR3 contains 12 residues. CDR3 bases: TGTGCCACCTCGCGGGGAACGGCTGAAGCTTTCTTT. Translating gives CATSRGTAEAFF.

Ten or more counts support this clonotype. V gene TRBV3-1 combines with J gene TRBJ2-3; tentatively, D is TRBD1 (6 bases). V was pared by 2 bases and J by 0 bases, with 12 bases between. The CDR3 is 16 residues long. Germline CDR1 is LGHDT and CDR2 is YNNKEL (reference sequence). The CDR3 DNA is TGTGCCAGCAGCCAACACCGGGACACCAGCACAGATACGCAGTATTTT. It codes for CASSQHRDTSTDTQYF.

This clonotype appeared a few times. The CDR3 DNA reads TGTGCCTGGAGTGTAACGAGCGGAAACACCATATATTTT. It specifies CAWSVTSGNTIYF. The chain couples TRBV30 to TRBJ1-3; D unclear. The CDR3 runs to 13 residues. V gave up 0 bases and J gave up 4 bases, with 7 bases separating them. Germline assignment: CDR1 GTSNPN and CDR2 SVGIG (reference sequence).

This clonotype appeared many times. This chain joins TRBV12-3 or TRBV12-4 and TRBJ1-5, with 7 nucleotides matching TRBD1. The CDR3 sequence is 16 residues long. V lost 5 bases to trimming and J lost 3 bases; unmatched junction nucleotides: 10. The DNA for the CDR3 is TGTGCCAGCAGTGTAGGGACAGCTAGCTCCAATCAGCCCCAGCATTTT. Encoded protein: CASSVGTASSNQPQHF.

V gene TRBV5-1 combines with J gene TRBJ1-1; tentatively, D is TRBD1 (6 bases). V was trimmed by 4 bases and J by 4 bases, leaving 17 bases between them. Germline-derived CDR1 and CDR2 are SGHRS and YFSETQ. The CDR3 extends over 15 amino acids. The DNA for the CDR3 is TGCGCCAGCAGCATTCGACAGGACCTGGGCACTGAAGCTTTCTTT. Amino acid sequence: CASSIRQDLGTEAFF.